These T cell receptor beta chains were read from a single sample in a study of beta chain features in type 1 diabetes. The assay was immunoSEQ multiplex PCR, and TCRdb's table has in-frame clones only and misses some. The table lists about 660,000 clones, about an eighth of them singletons. Sequencing input: naive CD4+ T cells from blood. The origin of the receptors is a man aged 18 to 35 with type 1 diabetes. CDR3s leave out the opening cysteine and the closing phenylalanine or tryptophan. Clone size is shown for a subset of rows, as once, few, many or a class of expanded clone.

>TRBJ2-1|TRBV9|.|14
ASSSDRDSLYNEQF
>TRBJ2-1|TRBV5-6|.|11
ASSPYVGDEQF
>TRBJ2-7|TRBV18|few|11
ASSGDRFYEQY
>TRBJ2-1|TRBV19|few|11
ASTPGLRNEQF
>TRBJ2-3|TRBV7-9|.|12
AYRREEASDTQY
>TRBJ2-2|TRBV7-6|few|10
ASSYQGSELF
>TRBJ2-3|TRBV14|.|11
ASSQVLVHTQY
>TRBJ2-3|TRBV27|few|13
ASSSRTSGGDTQY
>TRBJ1-5|TRBV27|few|13
ASRYNRDSNQPQH
>TRBJ2-1|TRBV2|few|9
ASTAYNEQF
>TRBJ2-5|TRBV5-6|few|9
ASSWEETQY
>TRBJ2-7|TRBV9|.|12
ASSPQTGSYEQY
>TRBJ2-5|TRBV30|.|11
AWSPDTLKTQY
>TRBJ1-2|TRBV6-1|.|12
ASTPGQGRSGYT
>TRBJ2-3|TRBV7-2|few|11
ASSSLGADTQY
>TRBJ1-2|TRBV11-2|few|14
ASSLSPGRHFDGYT
>TRBJ2-4|TRBV6-5|.|13
ASSFSRETKNIQY
>TRBJ2-7|TRBV6-6|.|11
ASSYLEGYEQY
>TRBJ2-3|TRBV7-2|.|10
ASSAYTDTQY
>TRBJ2-3|TRBV2|.|12
ASKPTSGSDTQY
>TRBJ2-1|TRBV5-1|few|14
ASSSGGTSGSDEQF
>TRBJ2-2|TRBV9|few|12
ASTPWLTTGELF
>TRBJ2-7|TRBV18|few|10
ASSPGSYEQY
>TRBJ1-3|TRBV7-2|few|9
ASSLGNTIY
>TRBJ2-7|TRBV28|few|9
ATSGDYEQY
>TRBJ2-7|TRBV27|.|15
ASSRMGRGRTSYEQY
>TRBJ2-5|TRBV14|few|13
ASSHRGRGGETQY
>TRBJ2-4|TRBV7-2|few|9
ASSSDTIQY
>TRBJ1-2|TRBV4-2|.|14
ASSQDSRGRPGGYT
>TRBJ1-1|TRBV5-1|few|11
ASSSDQNTEAF
>TRBJ1-2|TRBV7-2|.|13
ASSLARGPNYGYT
>TRBJ2-3|TRBV7-2|.|10
ASTGVRDTQY
>TRBJ2-5|TRBV5-1|.|14
ASSPRTSGIAETQY
>TRBJ2-2|TRBV4-1|few|15
ASSQDQDRANTGELF
>TRBJ2-2|TRBV18|few|14
ASSPQVATHTGELF
>TRBJ1-1|TRBV9|.|13
ASSPERTVNTEAF
>TRBJ1-4|TRBV4-1|once|15
ASSQVGRARANEKLF
>TRBJ2-1|TRBV7-2|few|13
ASSARGSSYNEQF
>TRBJ2-4|TRBV5-6|.|14
ASSPQGAIAKNIQY
>TRBJ2-5|TRBV4-2|few|14
ASSLLPPGGEETQY
>TRBJ1-1|TRBV4-3|few|13
ASSPRGPSNTEAF
>TRBJ2-2|TRBV29-1|.|11
SATGRYTGELF
>TRBJ2-3|TRBV9|few|10
ASSVHIDTQY
>TRBJ2-3|TRBV30|few|11
AWSGVVTDTQY
>TRBJ1-5|TRBV19|.|12
ASRVQGFNQPQH
>TRBJ1-5|TRBV7-8|.|12
ASSLAVSNQPQH
>TRBJ2-5|TRBV7-8|.|11
ASLQPSGETQY
>TRBJ1-1|TRBV2|.|11
ASKEGPLTEAF
>TRBJ2-7|TRBV7-2|.|12
ASRTPGGRGEQY
>TRBJ2-2|TRBV11-2|few|15
ASSLGLAELNTGELF
>TRBJ2-5|TRBV28|.|12
ASILAGRGETQY
>TRBJ1-2|TRBV27|few|13
ASSGPTGNFYGYT
>TRBJ2-1|TRBV15|.|10
ATSRADYEQF
>TRBJ1-1|TRBV5-1|few|11
ASNPTGNTEAF
>TRBJ1-1|TRBV7-9|.|11
ASSSLGNTEAF